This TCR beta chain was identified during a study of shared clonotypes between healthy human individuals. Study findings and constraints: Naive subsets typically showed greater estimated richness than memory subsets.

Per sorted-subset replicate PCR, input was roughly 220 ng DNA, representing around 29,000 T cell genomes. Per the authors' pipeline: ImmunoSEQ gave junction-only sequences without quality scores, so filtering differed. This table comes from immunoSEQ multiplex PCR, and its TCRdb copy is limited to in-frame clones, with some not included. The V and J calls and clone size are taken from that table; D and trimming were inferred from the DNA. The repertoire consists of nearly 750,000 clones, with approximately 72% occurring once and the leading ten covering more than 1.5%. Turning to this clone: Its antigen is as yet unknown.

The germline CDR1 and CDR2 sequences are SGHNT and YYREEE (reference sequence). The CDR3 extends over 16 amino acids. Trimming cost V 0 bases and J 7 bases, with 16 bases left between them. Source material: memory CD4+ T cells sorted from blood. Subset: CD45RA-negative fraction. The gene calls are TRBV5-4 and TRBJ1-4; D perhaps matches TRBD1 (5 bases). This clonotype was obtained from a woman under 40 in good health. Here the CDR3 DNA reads TGTGCCAGCAGCTTGGGGGGCGAGGGTTGGAGTGAAAAACTGTTTTTT. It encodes CASSLGGEGWSEKLFF.